The present T cell receptor (beta chain) was sequenced within a study of blood T cell repertoires in COVID-19. Study information: The analysed material was cDNA or gDNA that came from T cells, B-cell-depleted T cells, or PBMCs.

Comments on this clone: The junction departs from germline at one end; a sequencing error may be responsible.

Germline loops: CDR1 SGHDN, CDR2 FVKESK. This CDR3 is 15 amino acids long. Authors' processing steps: Reference gene primer amplification yielded estimated nucleated cell counts. The protocol was immunoSEQ multiplex PCR, while the TCRdb copy is restricted to in-frame clones and leaves out a portion. That table supplies the V and J calls and clone size; D and trimming were determined from the DNA. Among tens of thousands of clones listed, about nine tenths were seen once. The source of this sequence is a human donor in a cohort sampled during active COVID-19. The specimen was peripheral blood. This chain uses TRBV14 with TRBJ2-1; 11 nucleotides line up with TRBD2. CDR3 loop: CASSRGTSGYSEQFF. The CDR3 DNA sequence: TGTGCCAGCAGCCGAGGGACTAGCGGCTACAGTGAGCAGTTCTTC.